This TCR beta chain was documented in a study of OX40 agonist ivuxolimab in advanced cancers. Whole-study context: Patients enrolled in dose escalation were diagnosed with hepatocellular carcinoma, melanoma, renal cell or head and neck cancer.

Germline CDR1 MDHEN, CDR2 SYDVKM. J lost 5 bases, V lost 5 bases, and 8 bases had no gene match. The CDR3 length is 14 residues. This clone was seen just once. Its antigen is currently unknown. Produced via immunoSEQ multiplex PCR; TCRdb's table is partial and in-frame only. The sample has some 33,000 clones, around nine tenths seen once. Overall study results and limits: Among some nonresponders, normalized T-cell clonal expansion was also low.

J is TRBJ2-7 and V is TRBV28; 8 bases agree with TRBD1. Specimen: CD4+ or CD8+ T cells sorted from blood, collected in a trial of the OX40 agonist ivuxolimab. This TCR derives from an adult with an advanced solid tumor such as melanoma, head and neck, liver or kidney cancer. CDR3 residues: CASSEDRAWNEQYF. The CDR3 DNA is TGTGCCAGCAGTGAGGACAGGGCGTGGAACGAGCAGTACTTC.